Sequencing of this T cell receptor beta chain was carried out in a study of cytomegalovirus exposure and HLA in healthy donors. The PCR ran on 60 Vbeta and 13 Jbeta primers. Assay: immunoSEQ multiplex PCR; the TCRdb copy retains only in-frame clones and omits some. The sample shows under 300,000 clones, about 80% of them seen only once. Germline loops: CDR1 MNHEY, CDR2 SVGAGI. The CDR3 covers 13 residues. Between the trimmed V and J ends, which lost 2 bases and 6 bases, there was a span of 11 bases. Sequenced material: PBMCs. The chain employs TRBV6-5 and TRBJ2-7; D might be TRBD2 (5 bases). The TCR sequence derives from a woman aged 55-70 years in good health and CMV-seropositive. The CDR3 DNA is TGTGCCAGCAGTTACGTCCGGGATGTCGAGCAGTACTTC. Translation: CASSYVRDVEQYF.